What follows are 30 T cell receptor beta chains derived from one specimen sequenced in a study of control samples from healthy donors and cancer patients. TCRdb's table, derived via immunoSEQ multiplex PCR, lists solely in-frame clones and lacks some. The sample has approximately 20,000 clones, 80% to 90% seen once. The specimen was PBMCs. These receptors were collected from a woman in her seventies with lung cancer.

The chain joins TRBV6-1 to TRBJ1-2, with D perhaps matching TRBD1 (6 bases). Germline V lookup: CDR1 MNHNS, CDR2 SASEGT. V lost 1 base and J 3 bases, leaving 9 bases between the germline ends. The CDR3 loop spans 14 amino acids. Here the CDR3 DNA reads TGTGCCAGCAGTGAAGGGACAGCTTACTATGGCTACACCTTC. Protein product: CASSEGTAYYGYTF.

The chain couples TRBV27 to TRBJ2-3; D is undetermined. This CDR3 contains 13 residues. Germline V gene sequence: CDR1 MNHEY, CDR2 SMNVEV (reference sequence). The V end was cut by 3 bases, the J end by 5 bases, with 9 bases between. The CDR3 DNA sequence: TGTGCCAGCAGTTTGGGCGTCATAGATACGCAGTATTTT. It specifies CASSLGVIDTQYF.

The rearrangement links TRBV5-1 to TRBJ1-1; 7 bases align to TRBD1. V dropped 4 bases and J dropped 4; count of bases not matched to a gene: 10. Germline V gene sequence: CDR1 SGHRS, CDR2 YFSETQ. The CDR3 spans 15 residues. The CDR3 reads CASSAPSGDSTEAFF. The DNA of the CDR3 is TGCGCCAGCAGCGCCCCGTCCGGGGACAGCACTGAAGCTTTCTTT.

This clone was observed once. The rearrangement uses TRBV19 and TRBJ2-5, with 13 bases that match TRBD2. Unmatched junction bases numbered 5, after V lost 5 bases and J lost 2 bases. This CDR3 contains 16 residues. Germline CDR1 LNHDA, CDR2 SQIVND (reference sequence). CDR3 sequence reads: CASSLRLAGGQETQYF. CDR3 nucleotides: TGTGCCAGTAGTCTTCGACTAGCGGGAGGACAAGAGACCCAGTACTTC.

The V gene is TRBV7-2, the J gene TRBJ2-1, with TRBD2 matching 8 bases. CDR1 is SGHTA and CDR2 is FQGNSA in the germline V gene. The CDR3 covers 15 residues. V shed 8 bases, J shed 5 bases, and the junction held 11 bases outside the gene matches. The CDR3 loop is CASSSFGRADNEQFF. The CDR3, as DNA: TGTGCCAGCTCTTCCTTCGGGAGGGCGGACAATGAGCAGTTCTTC.

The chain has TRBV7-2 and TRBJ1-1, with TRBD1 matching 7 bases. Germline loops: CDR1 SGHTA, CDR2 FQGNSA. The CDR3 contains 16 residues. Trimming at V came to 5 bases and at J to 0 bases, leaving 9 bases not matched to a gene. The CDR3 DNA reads TGTGCCAGCAGCCATAGGGGGCCAGGGGTGAACACTGAAGCTTTCTTT. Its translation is CASSHRGPGVNTEAFF.

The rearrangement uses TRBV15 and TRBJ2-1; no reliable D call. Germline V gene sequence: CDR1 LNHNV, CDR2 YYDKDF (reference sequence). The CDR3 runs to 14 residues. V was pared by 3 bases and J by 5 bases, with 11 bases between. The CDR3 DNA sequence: TGTGCCACCAGCAGGCTAGGAACCCACAATGAGCAGTTCTTC. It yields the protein CATSRLGTHNEQFF.

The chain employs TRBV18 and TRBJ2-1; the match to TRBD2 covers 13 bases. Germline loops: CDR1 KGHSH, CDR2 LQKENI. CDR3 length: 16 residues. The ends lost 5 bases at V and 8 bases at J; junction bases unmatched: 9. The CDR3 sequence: CASSDFGTSGNYEQFF. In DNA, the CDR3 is TGTGCCAGCTCAGACTTCGGGACTAGCGGGAACTATGAGCAGTTCTTC.

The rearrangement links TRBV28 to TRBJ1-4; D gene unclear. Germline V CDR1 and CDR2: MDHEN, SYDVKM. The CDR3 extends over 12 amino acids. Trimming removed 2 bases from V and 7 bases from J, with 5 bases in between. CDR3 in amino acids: CASSLIGEKLFF. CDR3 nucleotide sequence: TGTGCCAGCAGTTTAATCGGTGAAAAACTGTTTTTT.

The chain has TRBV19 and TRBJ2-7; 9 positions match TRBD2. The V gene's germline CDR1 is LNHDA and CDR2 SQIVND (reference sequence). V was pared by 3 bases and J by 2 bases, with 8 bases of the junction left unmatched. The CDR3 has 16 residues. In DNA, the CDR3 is TGTGCCAGTAGTATCTCGGCTAGCGGGGTGCCCTACGAGCAGTACTTC. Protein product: CASSISASGVPYEQYF.

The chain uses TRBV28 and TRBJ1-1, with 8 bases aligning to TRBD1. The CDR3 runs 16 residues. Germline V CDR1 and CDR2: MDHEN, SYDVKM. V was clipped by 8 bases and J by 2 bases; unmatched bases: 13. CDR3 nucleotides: TGTGCCAGCCCTCCCCCAGGGGGCGCGGGCAACACTGAAGCTTTCTTT. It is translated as CASPPPGGAGNTEAFF.

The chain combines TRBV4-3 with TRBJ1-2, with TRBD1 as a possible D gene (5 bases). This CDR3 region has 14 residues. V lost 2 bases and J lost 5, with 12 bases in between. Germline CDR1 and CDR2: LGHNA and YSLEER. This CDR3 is CASSQTDRVYGYTF. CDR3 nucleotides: TGCGCCAGCAGCCAAACTGACAGAGTGTATGGCTACACCTTC.

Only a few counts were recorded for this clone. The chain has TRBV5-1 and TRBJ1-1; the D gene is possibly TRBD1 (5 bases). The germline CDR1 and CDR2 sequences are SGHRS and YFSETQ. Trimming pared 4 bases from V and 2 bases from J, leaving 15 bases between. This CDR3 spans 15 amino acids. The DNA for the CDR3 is TGCGCCAGCAGCCGAGATACAGGTACTAACACTGAAGCTTTCTTT. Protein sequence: CASSRDTGTNTEAFF.

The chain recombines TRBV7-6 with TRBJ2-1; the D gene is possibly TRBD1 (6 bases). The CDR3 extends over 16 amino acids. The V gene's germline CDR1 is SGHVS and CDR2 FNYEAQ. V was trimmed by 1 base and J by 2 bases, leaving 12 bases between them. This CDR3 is CASSLEGGVTYNEQFF. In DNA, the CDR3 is TGTGCCAGCAGCTTAGAAGGGGGAGTGACCTACAATGAGCAGTTCTTC. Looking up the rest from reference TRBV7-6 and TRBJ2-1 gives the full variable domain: GAGVSQSPRYKVTKRGQDVALRCDPISGHVSLYWYRQALGQGPEFLTYFNYEAQQDKSGLPNDRFSAERPEGSISTLTIQRTEQRDSAMYRCASSLEGGVTYNEQFFGPGTRLTVL.

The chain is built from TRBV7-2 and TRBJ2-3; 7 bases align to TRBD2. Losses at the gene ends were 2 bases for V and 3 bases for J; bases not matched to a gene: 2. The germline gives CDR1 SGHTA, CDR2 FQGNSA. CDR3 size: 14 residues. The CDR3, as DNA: TGTGCCAGCAGCTTAACAGCGGGAACAGATACGCAGTATTTT. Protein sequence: CASSLTAGTDTQYF. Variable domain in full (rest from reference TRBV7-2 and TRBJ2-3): GAGVSQSPSNKVTEKGKDVELRCDPISGHTALYWYRQSLGQGLEFLIYFQGNSAPDKSGLPSDRFSAERTGGSVSTLTIQRTQQEDSAVYLCASSLTAGTDTQYFGPGTRLTVL.

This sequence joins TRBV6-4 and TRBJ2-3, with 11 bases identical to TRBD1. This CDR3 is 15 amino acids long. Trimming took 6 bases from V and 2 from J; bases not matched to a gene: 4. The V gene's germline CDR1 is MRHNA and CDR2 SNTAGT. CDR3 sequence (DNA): TGTGCCAGCAGCGATGGACAGGGGGCCACAGATACGCAGTATTTT. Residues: CASSDGQGATDTQYF.

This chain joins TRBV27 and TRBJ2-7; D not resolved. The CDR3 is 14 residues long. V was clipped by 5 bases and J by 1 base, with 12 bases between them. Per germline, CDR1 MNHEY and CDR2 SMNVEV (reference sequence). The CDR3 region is CASSPRTPSYEQYF. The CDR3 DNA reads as TGTGCCAGCAGTCCCCGGACGCCTTCCTACGAGCAGTACTTC.

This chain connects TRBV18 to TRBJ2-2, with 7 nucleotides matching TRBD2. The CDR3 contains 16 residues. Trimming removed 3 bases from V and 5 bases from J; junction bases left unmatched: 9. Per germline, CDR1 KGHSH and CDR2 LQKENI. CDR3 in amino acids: CASSPRREIGTGELFF. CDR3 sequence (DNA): TGTGCCAGCTCACCGAGGCGGGAGATCGGAACCGGGGAGCTGTTTTTT.

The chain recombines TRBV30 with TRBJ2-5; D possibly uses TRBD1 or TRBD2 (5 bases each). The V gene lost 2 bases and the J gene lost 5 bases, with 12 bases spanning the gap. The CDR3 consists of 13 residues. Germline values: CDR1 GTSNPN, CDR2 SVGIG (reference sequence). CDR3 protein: CAWSSGTPETQYF. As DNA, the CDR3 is TGTGCCTGGAGTTCAGGGACCCCGGAGACCCAGTACTTC.

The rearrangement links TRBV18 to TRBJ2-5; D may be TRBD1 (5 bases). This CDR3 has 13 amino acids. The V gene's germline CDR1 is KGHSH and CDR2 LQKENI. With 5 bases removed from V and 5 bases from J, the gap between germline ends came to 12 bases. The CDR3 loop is CASSTTAQETQYF. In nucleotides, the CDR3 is TGTGCCAGCTCAACGACAGCCCAGGAGACCCAGTACTTC.

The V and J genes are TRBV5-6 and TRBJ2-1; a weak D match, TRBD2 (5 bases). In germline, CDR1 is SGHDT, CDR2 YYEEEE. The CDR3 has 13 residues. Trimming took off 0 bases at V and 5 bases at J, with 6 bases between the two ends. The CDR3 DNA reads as TGTGCCAGCAGCTTGGTCGGGAACAATGAGCAGTTCTTC. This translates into CASSLVGNNEQFF.

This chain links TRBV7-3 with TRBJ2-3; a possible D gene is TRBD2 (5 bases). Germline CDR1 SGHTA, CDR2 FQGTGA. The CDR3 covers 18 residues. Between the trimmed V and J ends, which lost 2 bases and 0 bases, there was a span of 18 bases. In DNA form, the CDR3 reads TGTGCCAGCAGCTTATACCCCCCCGGGGAGCTGAGCACAGATACGCAGTATTTT. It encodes CASSLYPPGELSTDTQYF.

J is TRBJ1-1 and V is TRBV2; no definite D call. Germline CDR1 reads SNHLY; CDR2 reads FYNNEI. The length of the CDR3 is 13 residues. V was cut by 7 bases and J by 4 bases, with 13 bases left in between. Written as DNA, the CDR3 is TGTGCCAGCACCCGCCTCCCGGGCACTGAAGCTTTCTTT. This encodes CASTRLPGTEAFF.

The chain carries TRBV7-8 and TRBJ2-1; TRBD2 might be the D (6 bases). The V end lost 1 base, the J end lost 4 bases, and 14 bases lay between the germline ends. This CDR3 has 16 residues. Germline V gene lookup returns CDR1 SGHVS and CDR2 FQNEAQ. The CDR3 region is CASSLGWDFSYNEQFF. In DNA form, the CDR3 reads TGTGCCAGCAGCTTAGGGTGGGACTTCTCATACAATGAGCAGTTCTTC.

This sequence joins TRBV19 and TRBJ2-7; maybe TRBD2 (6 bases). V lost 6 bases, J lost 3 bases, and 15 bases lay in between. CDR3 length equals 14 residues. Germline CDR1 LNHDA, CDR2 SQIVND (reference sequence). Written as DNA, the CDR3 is TGTGCCAGTAGCGACATCGGGACTCTCTACGAGCAGTACTTC. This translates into CASSDIGTLYEQYF.

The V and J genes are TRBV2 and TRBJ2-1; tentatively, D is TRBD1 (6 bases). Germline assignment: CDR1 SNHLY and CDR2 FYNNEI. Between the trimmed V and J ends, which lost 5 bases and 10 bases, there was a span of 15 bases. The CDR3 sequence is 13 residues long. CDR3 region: CASSREHQGEQFF. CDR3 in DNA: TGTGCCAGCAGTAGGGAGCACCAGGGGGAGCAGTTCTTC. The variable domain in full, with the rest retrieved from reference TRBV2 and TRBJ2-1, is EPEVTQTPSHQVTQMGQEVILRCVPISNHLYFYWYRQILGQKVEFLVSFYNNEISEKSEIFDDQFSVERPDGSNFTLKIRSTKLEDSAMYFCASSREHQGEQFFGPGTRLTVL.

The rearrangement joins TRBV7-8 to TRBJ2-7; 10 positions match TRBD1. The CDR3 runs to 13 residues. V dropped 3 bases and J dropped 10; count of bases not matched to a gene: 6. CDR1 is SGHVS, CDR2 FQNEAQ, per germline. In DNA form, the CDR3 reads TGTGCCAGCAGCTTGGGACAGGGGACGTTCCAGTACTTC. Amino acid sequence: CASSLGQGTFQYF.

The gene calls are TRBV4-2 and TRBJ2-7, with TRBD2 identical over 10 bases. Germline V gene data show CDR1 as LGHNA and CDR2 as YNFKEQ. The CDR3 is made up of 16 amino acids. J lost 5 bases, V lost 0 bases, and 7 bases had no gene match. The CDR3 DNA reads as TGTGCCAGCAGCCAAGATAGGGCTAGCGGGAGCGACGAGCAGTACTTC. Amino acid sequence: CASSQDRASGSDEQYF.

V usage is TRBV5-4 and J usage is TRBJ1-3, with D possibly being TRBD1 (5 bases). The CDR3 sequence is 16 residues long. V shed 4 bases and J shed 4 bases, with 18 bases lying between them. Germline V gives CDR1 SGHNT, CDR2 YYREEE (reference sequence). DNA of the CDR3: TGTGCCAGCAGCCCCTACGAGGGGACCAAAGGAAACACCATATATTTT. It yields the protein CASSPYEGTKGNTIYF.

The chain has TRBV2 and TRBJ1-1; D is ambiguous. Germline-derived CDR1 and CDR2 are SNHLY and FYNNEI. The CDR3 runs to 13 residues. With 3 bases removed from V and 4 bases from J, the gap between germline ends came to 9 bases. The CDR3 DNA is TGTGCCAGCAGTGAGGGGTCGGGCACTGAAGCTTTCTTT. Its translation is CASSEGSGTEAFF.